This TCR beta chain comes out of a study of cytomegalovirus exposure and HLA in healthy donors. Study results and limitations: The authors enumerated roughly 180 TCR beta chains as linked to cytomegalovirus. A later analysis found TCR association rates differed by HLA locus, highest for DRB1 and lowest for HLA-C.

Both 60 Vbeta primers and 13 Jbeta primers went into the PCR. The table came from immunoSEQ multiplex PCR; TCRdb's copy has only in-frame clones and leaves some out. The sample lists tens of thousands of clones, around 81% occurring once. Donors in the study were healthy people who gave bone marrow. To note about this clone: The antigen is undetermined.

V dropped 1 base and J dropped 3; count of bases not matched to a gene: 4. CDR3 size: 16 residues. The V gene's germline CDR1 is MNHEY and CDR2 SVGAGI. The sample was PBMCs. The V and J genes are TRBV6-5 and TRBJ1-2, with TRBD1 matching 11 bases. This sequence originates from a man over 45 in good health and CMV-seronegative. The DNA for the CDR3 is TGTGCCAGCAGTTACTTAAGGACAGGGGGCCACTATGGCTACACCTTC. It is translated as CASSYLRTGGHYGYTF.